This T cell receptor beta chain is from a study of technical replicates of blood from several donors (dated by TCRdb to about 2017). Library preparation employed the immunoSEQ multiplex PCR assay. TCRdb re-hosts the immuneACCESS table, in-frame sequences only. Its copies lack some clones; in the studies checked, an unresolved V gene accounts for under half of them, and the cause for the rest is not known. The sample yields approximately 76,000 clones; less than 98% were counted once. More than 0.15% of the sample is in the top ten clones. A word on this clone: What antigen it recognizes has not been identified. Base qualities are not at hand, and no much larger clone is one base apart.

CDR1 is given as SGDLS and CDR2 as YYNGEE, both from the germline V gene. The CDR3, from cysteine to phenylalanine, totals 14 residues. Only the CDR3 portion is preserved as DNA: 42 bases, with reading frame beginning at the first base. V loses 2 bases at its end and J loses 4 bases; junction bases beyond the gene matches: 4. The rearranged chain carries TRBV9 and TRBJ1-1; 8 of the junction bases match TRBD1. The receptor's source is a human donor in good health. Input material: T cells isolated from PBMCs. The CDR3 here reads CASSVWTGSTEAFF. The DNA sequence is given as TGTGCCAGCAGCGTCTGGACAGGGTCCACTGAAGCTTTCTTT.